A selection of T cell receptor beta chains follows, all from one sample in a study of beta chain features in type 1 diabetes. The assay was immunoSEQ multiplex PCR, and TCRdb's table has in-frame clones only and misses some. The repertoire holds hundreds of thousands of clones, with roughly 14% as singletons. The sequenced sample was naive CD4+ T cells from blood. The receptor source for this set is a man aged 25-40 years in good health. CDR3s include the opening cysteine and the closing phenylalanine or tryptophan. A D gene is named only where the DNA matches it firmly. A row's size may be missing; if present it is once, few, many or a size class.

-	TRBJ2-1	TRBV28	TRBD2	CASSPPAGVAPSEQFF	TGTGCCAGCAGTCCCCCAGCGGGAGTCGCACCGAGCGAGCAGTTCTTC
few	TRBJ2-2	TRBV18	-	CASSPNPGTKAGELFF	TGTGCCAGCTCACCAAATCCGGGGACGAAGGCCGGGGAGCTGTTTTTT
-	TRBJ2-7	TRBV4-3	-	CASSRTDRFYEQYF	TGCGCCAGCAGCCGAACGGACAGATTTTACGAGCAGTACTTC
few	TRBJ1-2	TRBV5-1	-	CASSSTEQYGYTF	TGCGCCAGCAGCTCGACAGAACAATATGGCTACACCTTC
-	TRBJ2-3	TRBV6-5	-	CASRSSTDTQYF	TGTGCCAGCAGATCTAGCACAGATACGCAGTATTTT
few	TRBJ2-2	TRBV7-9	-	CASSSLTGITGELFF	TGTGCCAGCAGCTCCCTGACAGGAATCACCGGGGAGCTGTTTTTT
few	TRBJ2-2	TRBV14	TRBD2	CASSQDPSGRRRTGELFF	TGTGCCAGCAGCCAAGATCCCAGCGGGAGAAGGAGGACCGGGGAGCTGTTTTTT
-	TRBJ2-7	TRBV29-1	TRBD2	CSASGTSGFHEQYF	TGCAGCGCCTCCGGGACTAGCGGGTTCCACGAGCAGTACTTC
few	TRBJ1-1	TRBV7-9	TRBD1	CASSLVAGGIDTEAFF	TGTGCCAGCAGCTTAGTAGCAGGGGGAATCGATACTGAAGCTTTCTTT
once	TRBJ2-1	TRBV27	-	CSSSKPGRRLPSSYNEQFF	TGTTCCAGCAGTAAGCCGGGACGGAGACTCCCAAGCTCCTACAATGAGCAGTTCTTC
few	TRBJ2-6	TRBV5-4	-	CASSLLASGANVLTF	TGTGCCAGCAGCTTGTTAGCCTCTGGGGCCAACGTCCTGACTTTC
-	TRBJ2-7	TRBV2	-	CASSENYEQYF	TGTGCCAGCAGTGAAAACTACGAGCAGTACTTC
-	TRBJ2-5	TRBV7-2	-	CASSFGLSGRGTQYF	TGTGCCAGCAGCTTTGGACTGTCTGGACGAGGGACCCAGTACTTC
few	TRBJ1-2	TRBV6-5	-	CASSRTARGYTF	TGTGCCAGCAGTAGGACCGCCAGGGGCTACACCTTC
-	TRBJ2-3	TRBV10-3	TRBD2	CAISDLAGGPDTQYF	TGTGCCATCAGTGATCTAGCGGGAGGCCCAGATACGCAGTATTTT
-	TRBJ2-1	TRBV5-1	TRBD2	CASSPGLAGAGGNEQFF	TGCGCCAGCAGCCCGGGACTAGCGGGAGCTGGCGGCAATGAGCAGTTCTTC
few	TRBJ1-4	TRBV7-6	-	CASSPGALNEKLFF	TGTGCCAGCAGCCCAGGGGCCCTCAATGAAAAACTGTTTTTT
-	TRBJ2-1	TRBV5-4	-	CASSLGRVGGMSYNEQFF	TGTGCCAGCAGCTTGGGTAGAGTCGGCGGGATGAGTTACAATGAGCAGTTCTTC
few	TRBJ2-5	TRBV5-1	-	CASSREGGETQYF	TGCGCCAGCAGCCGCGAGGGGGGAGAGACCCAGTACTTC
-	TRBJ2-3	TRBV7-2	-	CASSLVFTDTQYF	TGTGCCAGCAGCTTAGTATTCACAGATACGCAGTATTTT
few	TRBJ1-1	TRBV2	-	CASSRQHGTEAFF	TGTGCCAGCAGCAGACAACACGGCACTGAAGCTTTCTTT
-	TRBJ2-5	TRBV29-1	TRBD1	CSADRGRETQYF	TGCAGCGCCGACAGGGGGCGAGAGACCCAGTACTTC
-	TRBJ1-2	TRBV30	TRBD1	CAWSARGTEYGYTF	TGTGCCTGGAGCGCCCGGGGGACAGAGTATGGCTACACCTTC
-	TRBJ2-5	TRBV29-1	TRBD2	CSVRTGGETQYF	TGCAGCGTTCGGACGGGAGGAGAGACCCAGTACTTC
-	TRBJ2-3	TRBV14	-	CASSLRLTGNTDTQYF	TGTGCCAGCAGCCTTCGGTTGACGGGAAACACAGATACGCAGTATTTT
few	TRBJ2-2	TRBV7-9	-	CASSSSDPGELFF	TGTGCCAGCAGCTCCTCGGATCCCGGGGAGCTGTTTTTT
-	TRBJ2-1	TRBV5-1	-	CASSGEYEQFF	TGCGCCAGCTCAGGGGAATATGAGCAGTTCTTC
few	TRBJ2-2	TRBV14	-	CASSQNTSPGELFF	TGTGCCAGCAGCCAAAATACTAGCCCCGGGGAGCTGTTTTTT
few	TRBJ1-2	TRBV6-5	TRBD1	CASSLGTAAYGYTF	TGTGCCAGCAGTCTTGGGACAGCCGCCTATGGCTACACCTTC
-	TRBJ2-3	TRBV29-1	-	CSVRRTSVTDTQYF	TGCAGCGTTAGAAGGACGTCCGTCACAGATACGCAGTATTTT
few	TRBJ1-1	TRBV4-1	TRBD1	CASSQGDRDYTEAFF	TGCGCCAGCAGCCAAGGGGACAGGGACTACACTGAAGCTTTCTTT
-	TRBJ2-1	TRBV4-3	-	CASSQYNEQFF	TGCGCCAGCAGCCAATACAATGAGCAGTTCTTC
-	TRBJ1-3	TRBV29-1	-	CSVEAFGNTIYF	TGCAGCGTTGAAGCCTTCGGAAACACCATATATTTT
-	TRBJ2-1	TRBV10-3	-	CAACGGNDNEQFF	TGTGCCGCCTGCGGCGGGAACGACAATGAGCAGTTCTTC
few	TRBJ2-7	TRBV27	-	CASSPEGWSEQYF	TGTGCCAGCAGTCCCGAGGGGTGGTCAGAGCAGTACTTC
-	TRBJ2-3	TRBV5-1	-	CASSSEGGRDTQYF	TGCGCCAGCAGCTCGGAGGGGGGACGAGATACGCAGTATTTT
-	TRBJ2-1	TRBV7-2	-	CASSRGYQQFF	TGTGCCAGCAGCCGAGGATATCAGCAGTTCTTC
-	TRBJ2-1	TRBV7-9	TRBD2	CASSPGLAEGNEQFF	TGTGCCAGCAGCCCCGGACTAGCGGAGGGCAATGAGCAGTTCTTC
-	TRBJ1-3	TRBV27	-	CASSLSLTTNTIYF	TGTGCCAGCAGTTTATCACTTACCACAAACACCATATATTTT
-	TRBJ2-5	TRBV14	-	CASSRGPGLPQETQYF	TGTGCCAGCAGCCGAGGCCCCGGGCTCCCACAAGAGACCCAGTACTTC
few	TRBJ1-1	TRBV4-3	-	CASSQETARTEAFF	TGCGCCAGCAGCCAAGAAACTGCCCGAACTGAAGCTTTCTTT
-	TRBJ2-6	TRBV27	-	CASSLGAAGANVLTF	TGTGCCAGCAGTTTAGGAGCCGCTGGGGCCAACGTCCTGACTTTC
-	TRBJ2-1	TRBV5-4	TRBD2	CASSSSSGSNEQFF	TGTGCCAGCAGCTCGAGTAGCGGGAGCAATGAGCAGTTCTTC
-	TRBJ2-3	TRBV9	-	CASSPQGAVGTDTQYF	TGTGCCAGCAGCCCACAAGGAGCGGTGGGCACAGATACGCAGTATTTT
few	TRBJ2-1	TRBV7-2	-	CASSPEVDPSYNEQFF	TGTGCCAGCAGCCCCGAGGTAGATCCCTCCTACAATGAGCAGTTCTTC
-	TRBJ2-1	TRBV4-3	-	CASSQEPRVHEQFF	TGCGCCAGCAGCCAAGAACCTAGGGTGCATGAGCAGTTCTTC
few	TRBJ2-6	TRBV14	-	CASSQPTGFGANVLTF	TGTGCCAGCAGCCAGCCTACAGGGTTCGGGGCCAACGTCCTGACTTTC
few	TRBJ1-5	TRBV7-2	TRBD1	CASSPTGVGQPQHF	TGTGCCAGCAGCCCGACAGGGGTCGGTCAGCCCCAGCATTTT
few	TRBJ2-1	TRBV29-1	-	CSVEYYNEQFF	TGCAGCGTTGAGTACTACAATGAGCAGTTCTTC
few	TRBJ2-1	TRBV7-8	TRBD2	CASSRDGSAGVYEQFF	TGTGCCAGCAGTCGAGACGGTTCAGCGGGAGTGTATGAGCAGTTCTTC
-	TRBJ2-1	TRBV7-9	TRBD2	CASSLGYGRGNEQFF	TGTGCCAGCAGCTTAGGGTACGGGAGGGGTAATGAGCAGTTCTTC